The 18 T cell receptor beta chains below were found in one sample sequenced in a study of monozygotic twins with inflammatory bowel disease. TCRdb reprocessed the 5' RACE reads and reports one entry per CDR3 protein, with no DNA. The sample includes 310,000 or so distinct CDR3 sequences. Sequencing used blood. The receptors shown here come from a human donor with ulcerative colitis or Crohn's disease, or a healthy co-twin of an affected twin (not recorded which).

CDR3 protein: CASSQDFTTGPYGYTF. This sequence joins TRBV4-3 and TRBJ1-2; TCRdb returns TRBD1, unconfirmable since there is no DNA. In germline, CDR1 is LGHNA, CDR2 YSLEER. The CDR3 totals 16 residues.

The chain is built from TRBV4-1 and TRBJ2-5; TCRdb indicates TRBD2, and absent DNA this call remains unverified. This CDR3 region has 16 residues. CDR1 is MGHRA, CDR2 YSYEKL, per germline. The CDR3: CASSLGLAGDEETQYF.

The chain is built from TRBV5-1 and TRBJ2-4; the D call of TRBD1 rests on TCRdb alone, since no DNA is present to check it. The CDR3 spans 15 residues. CDR1 is SGHRS, CDR2 YFSETQ, per germline. The CDR3 is CASSPGLEAQNIQYF.

V usage is TRBV5-1 and J usage is TRBJ2-2. CDR1 and CDR2 from the germline V gene are SGHRS and YFSETQ. The CDR3 covers 15 residues. The CDR3 loop is CASSLRPVDTGELFF.

This chain connects TRBV10-1 to TRBJ2-7; TCRdb's D gene call, TRBD1, goes unchecked for lack of DNA. This CDR3 comprises 13 residues. Germline loops: CDR1 WNHNN, CDR2 SYGVQD (reference sequence). The CDR3 protein is CAIPTGPGGEQYF.

This chain joins TRBV7-9 and TRBJ1-2. CDR1 and CDR2 from the germline V gene are SEHNR and FQNEAQ (reference sequence). The CDR3 length is 16 residues. CDR3: CASSFESGRTNLGYTF.

The gene calls are TRBV7-9 and TRBJ2-2; TCRdb names TRBD1, which stays unverified in the absence of DNA. This CDR3 region has 16 residues. Per germline, CDR1 SEHNR and CDR2 FQNEAQ (reference sequence). CDR3 sequence: CASTPGTPANTGELFF.

V gene TRBV7-8 combines with J gene TRBJ2-6. Germline V CDR1 and CDR2: SGHVS, FQNEAQ. The CDR3 has 16 amino acids. This CDR3 reads CAGAIAGETGANVLTF.

This chain joins TRBV15 and TRBJ2-1; TCRdb reports TRBD2, a call that lacks DNA to check it against. This CDR3 is 17 amino acids long. Germline CDR1 and CDR2: LNHNV and YYDKDF (reference sequence). This chain's CDR3 is CATSRAILAGGNNEQFF.

This rearrangement joins TRBV7-2 to TRBJ2-4; the TCRdb call, TRBD1, lacks DNA for checking. The CDR3 consists of 13 residues. Germline V gene lookup returns CDR1 SGHTA and CDR2 FQGNSA. CDR3 loop: CASSHWDVNIQYF. Based on the CDR3 plus reference TRBV7-2 and TRBJ2-4, the full variable domain is GAGVSQSPSNKVTEKGKDVELRCDPISGHTALYWYRQSLGQGLEFLIYFQGNSAPDKSGLPSDRFSAERTGGSVSTLTIQRTQQEDSAVYLCASSHWDVNIQYFGAGTRLSVL.

V and J are TRBV11-1 and TRBJ1-4; TCRdb selects TRBD1, and the lack of DNA leaves this call unchecked. CDR1 and CDR2 (germline): SGHAT, FQDESV (reference sequence). CDR3 size: 18 residues. CDR3 sequence reads: CASSPGQGGTATNEKLFF.

The CDR3 reads CASSLLLGSSYEQYF. The chain has TRBV28 and TRBJ2-7. This CDR3 has 15 residues. CDR1 is MDHEN and CDR2 is SYDVKM in the germline V gene.

This sequence joins TRBV20-1 and TRBJ2-2. The CDR3 totals 12 residues. CDR1 and CDR2 from the germline V gene are DFQATT and SNEGSKA (reference sequence). Here the CDR3 reads CSARQPTGELFF.

The rearrangement links TRBV5-1 to TRBJ2-1; checking the TCRdb D call of TRBD1 is not possible without DNA. Germline V lookup: CDR1 SGHRS, CDR2 YFSETQ. This CDR3 has 13 residues. CDR3 amino acids: CASSQGEYNEQFF.

The V call is TRBV20-1, the J call TRBJ2-1; lacking DNA, the TRBD2 call made by TCRdb goes unchecked. The germline V gene has CDR1 DFQATT and CDR2 SNEGSKA (reference sequence). This CDR3 spans 14 amino acids. This chain's CDR3 is CSAKAGAGRNEQFF.

The rearrangement uses TRBV20-1 and TRBJ2-3; the TCRdb call, TRBD1, lacks DNA for checking. Germline CDR1 and CDR2: DFQATT and SNEGSKA (reference sequence). The CDR3 is 15 amino acids. The CDR3 here is CSAVGQRRSTDTQYF.

The chain employs TRBV5-1 and TRBJ2-3. The CDR3 runs to 15 residues. The V gene's germline CDR1 is SGHRS and CDR2 YFSETQ. CDR3 loop: CASSLRSTSTDTQYF.

The chain couples TRBV29-1 to TRBJ2-3; without DNA, the TCRdb call of TRBD1 cannot be checked. This CDR3 comprises 14 residues. Germline-derived CDR1 and CDR2 are SQVTM and ANQGSEA. CDR3 in amino acids: CSVERRGSTDTQYF.